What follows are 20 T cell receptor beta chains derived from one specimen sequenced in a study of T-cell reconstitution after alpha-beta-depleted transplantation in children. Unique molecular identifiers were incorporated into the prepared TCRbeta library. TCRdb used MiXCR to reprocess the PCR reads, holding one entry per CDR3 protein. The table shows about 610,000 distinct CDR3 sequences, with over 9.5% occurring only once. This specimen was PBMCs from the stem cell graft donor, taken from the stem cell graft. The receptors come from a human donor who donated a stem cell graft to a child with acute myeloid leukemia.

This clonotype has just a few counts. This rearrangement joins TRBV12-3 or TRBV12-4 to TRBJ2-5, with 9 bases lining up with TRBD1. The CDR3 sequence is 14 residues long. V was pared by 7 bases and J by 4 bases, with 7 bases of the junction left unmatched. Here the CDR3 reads CASTLGTGRETQYF. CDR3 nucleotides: TGTGCCAGCACCCTAGGGACAGGGCGAGAGACCCAGTACTTC.

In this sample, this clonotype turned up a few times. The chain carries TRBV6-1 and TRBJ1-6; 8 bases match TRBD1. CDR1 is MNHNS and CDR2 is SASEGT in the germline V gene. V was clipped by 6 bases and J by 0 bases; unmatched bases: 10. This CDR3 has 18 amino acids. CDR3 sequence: CASSPRTGTSSYNSPLHF. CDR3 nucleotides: TGTGCCAGCAGCCCCCGGACAGGGACAAGCTCCTATAATTCACCCCTCCACTTT.

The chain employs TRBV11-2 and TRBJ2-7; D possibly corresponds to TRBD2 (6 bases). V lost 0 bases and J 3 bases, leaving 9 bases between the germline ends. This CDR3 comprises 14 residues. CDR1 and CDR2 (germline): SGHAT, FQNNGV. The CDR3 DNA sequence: TGTGCCAGCAGCTTAGATCTGGGGGGCTACGAGCAGTACTTC. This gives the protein CASSLDLGGYEQYF.

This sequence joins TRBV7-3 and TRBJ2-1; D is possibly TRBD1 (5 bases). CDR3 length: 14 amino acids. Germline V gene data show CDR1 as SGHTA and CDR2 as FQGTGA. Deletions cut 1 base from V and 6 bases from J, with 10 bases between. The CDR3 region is CASSLKGSPNEQFF. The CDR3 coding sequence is TGTGCCAGCAGCTTAAAGGGGTCTCCCAATGAGCAGTTCTTC.

CDR3 nucleotides: TGCAGTGCTAGTCGTGACAGACAAGACTATGGCTACACCTTC. This codes for CSASRDRQDYGYTF. The chain links TRBV20-1 to TRBJ1-2, with D maybe TRBD1 (5 bases). The germline V gene encodes CDR1 DFQATT and CDR2 SNEGSKA (reference sequence). The CDR3 is 14 residues long. Trimming shortened V by 3 bases and J by 3 bases, and 14 bases separated the two germline ends.

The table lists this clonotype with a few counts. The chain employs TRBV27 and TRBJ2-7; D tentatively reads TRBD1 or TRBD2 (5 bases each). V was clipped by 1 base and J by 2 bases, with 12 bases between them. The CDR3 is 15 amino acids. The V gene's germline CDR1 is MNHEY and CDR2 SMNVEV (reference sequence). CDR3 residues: CASSLYSGSTYEQYF. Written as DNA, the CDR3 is TGTGCCAGCAGTTTATATTCAGGGAGTACCTACGAGCAGTACTTC.

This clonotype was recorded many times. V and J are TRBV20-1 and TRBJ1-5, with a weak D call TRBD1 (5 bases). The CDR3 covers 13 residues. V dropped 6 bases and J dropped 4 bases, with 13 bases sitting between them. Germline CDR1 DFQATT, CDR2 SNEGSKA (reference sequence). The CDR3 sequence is CSARRDGNQPQHF. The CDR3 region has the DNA TGCAGTGCAAGGCGGGACGGAAATCAGCCCCAGCATTTT.

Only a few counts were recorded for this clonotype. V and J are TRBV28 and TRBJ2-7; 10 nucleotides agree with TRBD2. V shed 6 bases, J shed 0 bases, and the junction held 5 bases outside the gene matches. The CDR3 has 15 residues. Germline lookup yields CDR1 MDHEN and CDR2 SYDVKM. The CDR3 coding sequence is TGTGCCAGCAGGGCAGCGGGAGGGAGCTCCTACGAGCAGTACTTC. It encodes CASRAAGGSSYEQYF.

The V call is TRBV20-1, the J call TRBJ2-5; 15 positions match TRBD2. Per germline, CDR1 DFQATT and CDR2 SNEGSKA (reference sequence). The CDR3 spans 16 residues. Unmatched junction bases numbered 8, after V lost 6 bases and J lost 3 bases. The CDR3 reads CSAPGTSGRKKETQYF. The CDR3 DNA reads TGCAGTGCACCCGGGACTAGCGGGAGGAAAAAAGAGACCCAGTACTTC.

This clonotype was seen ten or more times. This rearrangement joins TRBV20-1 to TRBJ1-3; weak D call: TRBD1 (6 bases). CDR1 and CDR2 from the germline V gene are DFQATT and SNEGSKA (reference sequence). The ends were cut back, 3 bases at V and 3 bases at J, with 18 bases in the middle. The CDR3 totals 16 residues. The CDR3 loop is CSARSQFQGLGNTIYF. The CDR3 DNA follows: TGCAGTGCTAGGAGTCAGTTTCAGGGGCTTGGAAACACCATATATTTT.

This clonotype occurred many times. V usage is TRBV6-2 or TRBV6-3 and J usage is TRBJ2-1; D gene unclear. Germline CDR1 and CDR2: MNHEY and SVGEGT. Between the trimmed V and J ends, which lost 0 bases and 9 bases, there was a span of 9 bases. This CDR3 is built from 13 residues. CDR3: CASSYSVSAEQFF. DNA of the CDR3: TGTGCCAGCAGTTACTCGGTCAGCGCTGAGCAGTTCTTC.

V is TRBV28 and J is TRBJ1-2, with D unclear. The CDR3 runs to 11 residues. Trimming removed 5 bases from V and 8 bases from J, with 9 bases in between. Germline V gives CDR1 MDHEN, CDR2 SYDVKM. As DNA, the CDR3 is TGTGCCAGCAGTGCCTCTAGAGGCTACACCTTC. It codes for CASSASRGYTF.

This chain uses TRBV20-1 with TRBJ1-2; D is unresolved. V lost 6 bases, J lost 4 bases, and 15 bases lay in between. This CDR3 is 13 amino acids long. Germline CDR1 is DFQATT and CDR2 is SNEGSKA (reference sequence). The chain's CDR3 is CSAPRRALYGYTF. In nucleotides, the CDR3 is TGCAGTGCCCCCAGACGGGCCCTCTATGGCTACACCTTC.

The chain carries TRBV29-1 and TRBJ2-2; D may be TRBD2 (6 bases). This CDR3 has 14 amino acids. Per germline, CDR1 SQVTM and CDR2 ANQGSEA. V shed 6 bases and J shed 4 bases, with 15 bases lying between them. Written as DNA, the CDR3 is TGCAGCGTGCGGGACTCCGGGTCCACCGGGGAGCTGTTTTTT. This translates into CSVRDSGSTGELFF.

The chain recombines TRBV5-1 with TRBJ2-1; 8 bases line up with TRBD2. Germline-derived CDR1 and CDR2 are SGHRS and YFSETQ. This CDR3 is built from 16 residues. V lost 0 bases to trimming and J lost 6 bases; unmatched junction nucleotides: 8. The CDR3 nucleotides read TGCGCCAGCAGCTTGGGCCCAGCGGGAGAGGTCAATGAGCAGTTCTTC. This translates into CASSLGPAGEVNEQFF.

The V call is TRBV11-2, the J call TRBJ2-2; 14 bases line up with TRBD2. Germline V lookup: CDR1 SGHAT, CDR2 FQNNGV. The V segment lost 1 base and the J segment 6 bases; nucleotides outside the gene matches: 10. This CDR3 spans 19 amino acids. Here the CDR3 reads CASSLGSTSGRASAGELFF. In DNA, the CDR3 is TGTGCCAGCAGCTTAGGTTCGACTAGCGGGAGGGCCTCCGCCGGGGAGCTGTTTTTT.

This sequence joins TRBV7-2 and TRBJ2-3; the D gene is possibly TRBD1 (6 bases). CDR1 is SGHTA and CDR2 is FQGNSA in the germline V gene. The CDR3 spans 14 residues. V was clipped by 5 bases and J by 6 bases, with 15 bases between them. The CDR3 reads CASSIWGLGDTQYF. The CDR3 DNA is TGTGCCAGCAGCATCTGGGGGCTGGGGGATACGCAGTATTTT.

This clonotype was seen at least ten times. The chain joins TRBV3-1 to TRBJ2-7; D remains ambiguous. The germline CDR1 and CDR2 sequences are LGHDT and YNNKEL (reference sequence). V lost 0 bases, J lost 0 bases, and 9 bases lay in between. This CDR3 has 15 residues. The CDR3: CASSQDLVNSYEQYF. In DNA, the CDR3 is TGTGCCAGCAGCCAAGATCTCGTAAACTCCTACGAGCAGTACTTC.

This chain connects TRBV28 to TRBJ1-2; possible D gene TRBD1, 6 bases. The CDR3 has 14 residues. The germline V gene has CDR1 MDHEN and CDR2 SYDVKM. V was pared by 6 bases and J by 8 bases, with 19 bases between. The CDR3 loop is CASSSPGALGGYTF. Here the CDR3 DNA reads TGTGCCAGCAGCTCCCCGGGGGCGCTGGGAGGCTACACCTTC.

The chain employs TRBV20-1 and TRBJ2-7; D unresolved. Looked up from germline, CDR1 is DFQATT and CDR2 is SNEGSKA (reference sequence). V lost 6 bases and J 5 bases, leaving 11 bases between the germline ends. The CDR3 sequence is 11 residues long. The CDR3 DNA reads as TGCAGTGCAGCTCCCGCGAACGAGCAGTACTTC. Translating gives CSAAPANEQYF.